Sequencing of this TCR beta chain was carried out in a study of blood T cell repertoires in COVID-19. Study context: Acute and convalescent COVID-19 specimens originated in the United States, Italy and Spain. PBMCs, B-cell-depleted T cells, or T cells were the source of the cDNA or gDNA that made up the material.

In the source study's methods: The assay estimated nucleated cells by amplifying reference gene primers. Libraries were prepared by immunoSEQ multiplex PCR; TCRdb keeps only in-frame clonotypes and omits some of them. That table furnishes V, J and clone size, whereas the DNA furnished D and trimming. The sample has under 150,000 clones, roughly four fifths seen once. The CDR3 has 15 amino acids. The trim removed 2 bases at V and 5 bases at J, leaving 3 bases unmatched. Looked up from germline, CDR1 is MNHEY and CDR2 is SVGAGI. Sequenced: peripheral blood. The sequence was collected from an elderly woman with active or convalescent COVID-19. The rearrangement links TRBV6-5 to TRBJ2-3, with TRBD1 matching over 11 bases. CDR3 sequence reads: CASSYGQGAGDTQYF. For the CDR3, the DNA is TGTGCCAGCAGTTACGGACAGGGGGCGGGAGATACGCAGTATTTT.